These 28 T cell receptor beta chains were sequenced from one sample in a study of cytomegalovirus exposure and HLA in healthy donors. Both 60 Vbeta primers and 13 Jbeta primers went into the PCR. Assay: immunoSEQ multiplex PCR; the TCRdb copy retains only in-frame clones and omits some. The sample lists tens of thousands of clones; over 75% were seen once. The sequencing sample was made of PBMCs. These receptors were obtained from a male donor in good health and CMV-seropositive.

The chain joins TRBV6-1 to TRBJ1-2; D not certain. The CDR3 length is 15 residues. Trimming cost V 2 bases and J 1 base, with 11 bases left between them. In germline, CDR1 is MNHNS, CDR2 SASEGT. The CDR3 sequence is CASSELNGNNYGYTF. For the CDR3, the DNA is TGTGCCAGCAGTGAACTGAACGGTAATAACTATGGCTACACCTTC.

This rearrangement joins TRBV4-1 to TRBJ2-2; 10 bases agree with TRBD2. V shed 4 bases, J shed 9 bases, and the junction held 11 bases outside the gene matches. The CDR3 is made up of 16 amino acids. Germline V gene lookup returns CDR1 MGHRA and CDR2 YSYEKL. CDR3 nucleotide sequence: TGCGCCAGCAGCCCCGAGCGGGAGGGGATTTCGAGGGAGCTGTTTTTT. Translating gives CASSPEREGISRELFF.

The rearrangement links TRBV18 to TRBJ1-5; 9 bases line up with TRBD1. The germline gives CDR1 KGHSH, CDR2 LQKENI. V shed 4 bases, J shed 4 bases, and the junction held 2 bases outside the gene matches. The CDR3 consists of 14 residues. The CDR3: CASSRDRGNQPQHF. CDR3 nucleotide sequence: TGTGCCAGCTCACGCGACAGGGGGAATCAGCCCCAGCATTTT.

CDR3 residues: CASSLAQTTVNEKLFF. Here the CDR3 DNA reads TGTGCCAGCAGCTTAGCCCAGACGACAGTTAATGAAAAACTGTTTTTT. The V and J genes are TRBV7-9 and TRBJ1-4, with D possibly being TRBD1 (5 bases). CDR1 SEHNR and CDR2 FQNEAQ come from the germline V gene (reference sequence). The V and J ends lost 0 bases and 4 bases respectively, with 12 bases between them. The CDR3 is 16 residues long.

This chain uses TRBV30 with TRBJ2-3; 11 nucleotides agree with TRBD2. The CDR3 is made up of 13 amino acids. CDR1 is GTSNPN and CDR2 is SVGIG in the germline V gene (reference sequence). With 5 bases clipped from V and 4 bases from J, the junction kept 2 bases outside the gene matches. DNA of the CDR3: TGTGCCTGGGATAGCGGGGGGGCAGATACGCAGTATTTT. Translation: CAWDSGGADTQYF. Full variable domain (outside the CDR3, taken from reference TRBV30 and TRBJ2-3): SQTIHQWPATLVQPVGSPLSLECTVEGTSNPNLYWYRQAAGRGLQLLFYSVGIGQISSEVPQNLSASRPQDRQFILSSKKLLLSDSGFYLCAWDSGGADTQYFGPGTRLTVL.

V usage is TRBV20-1 and J usage is TRBJ1-3, with D unresolved. With 6 bases removed from V and 8 bases from J, the gap between germline ends came to 11 bases. The germline gives CDR1 DFQATT, CDR2 SNEGSKA (reference sequence). CDR3 length: 11 amino acids. The CDR3 reads CSALLGDTIYF. The DNA for the CDR3 is TGCAGTGCCCTCCTGGGAGACACCATATATTTT.

The V call is TRBV6-1, the J call TRBJ1-5, with a tentative D call TRBD1 (6 bases). Germline V lookup: CDR1 MNHNS, CDR2 SASEGT. This CDR3 has 15 amino acids. Between the trimmed V and J ends, which lost 0 bases and 4 bases, there was a span of 10 bases. CDR3: CASSEATGGNQPQHF. The CDR3 nucleotides read TGTGCCAGCAGTGAAGCGACAGGAGGTAATCAGCCCCAGCATTTT.

This clone was detected only once. V usage is TRBV5-1 and J usage is TRBJ2-5; 12 bases match TRBD1. Germline V CDR1 and CDR2: SGHRS, YFSETQ. Unmatched junction bases numbered 8, after V lost 3 bases and J lost 5 bases. This CDR3 is built from 16 residues. CDR3 sequence reads: CASSWGDRGLMETQYF. CDR3 bases: TGCGCCAGCAGCTGGGGGGACAGGGGGCTGATGGAGACCCAGTACTTC.

This chain joins TRBV28 and TRBJ2-7, with 8 bases matching TRBD2. Germline loops: CDR1 MDHEN, CDR2 SYDVKM. CDR3 length equals 17 residues. After removal of 6 bases from V and 3 bases from J, the junction contained 16 bases not matched to a gene. The CDR3 loop is CASSLEAGASLYYEQYF. DNA of the CDR3: TGTGCCAGCAGCTTAGAAGCGGGGGCATCCCTATACTACGAGCAGTACTTC.

This sequence joins TRBV28 and TRBJ2-7, with D perhaps TRBD1 (5 bases). Looked up from germline, CDR1 is MDHEN and CDR2 is SYDVKM. The CDR3 spans 13 residues. V lost 4 bases and J lost 2, with 9 bases in between. CDR3 sequence reads: CASSWTYTYEQYF. The CDR3 DNA reads TGTGCCAGCAGTTGGACATATACCTACGAGCAGTACTTC.

This clone showed up just a few times. This chain connects TRBV7-2 to TRBJ1-5; tentative D call: TRBD1 (6 bases). The V gene lost 1 base and the J gene lost 7 bases, with 14 bases spanning the gap. The CDR3 has 15 residues. Germline V lookup: CDR1 SGHTA, CDR2 FQGNSA. The CDR3 is CASSLVGGVQQPQHF. As DNA, the CDR3 is TGTGCCAGCAGCTTAGTAGGGGGGGTTCAACAGCCCCAGCATTTT.

The V call is TRBV6-1, the J call TRBJ2-2; 11 bases are shared with TRBD2. The CDR3 runs 14 residues. The germline CDR1 and CDR2 sequences are MNHNS and SASEGT. V lost 6 bases, J lost 3 bases, and 0 bases stayed unmatched. CDR3 DNA: TGTGCCAGCAGGGGACTAGCGGACACCGGGGAGCTGTTTTTT. Translated, it gives CASRGLADTGELFF.

This chain joins TRBV5-6 and TRBJ1-2; 7 nucleotides agree with TRBD1. The V gene's germline CDR1 is SGHDT and CDR2 YYEEEE. V was pared by 5 bases and J by 2 bases, with 6 bases of the junction left unmatched. This CDR3 has 14 amino acids. The CDR3 loop reads CASSYDRANYGYTF. CDR3 sequence (DNA): TGTGCCAGCAGTTATGACAGGGCCAACTATGGCTACACCTTC.

The CDR3 DNA sequence: TGTGCCAGTAGGAGGGACAGGGTATCTAACTATGGCTACACCTTC. It codes for CASRRDRVSNYGYTF. This rearrangement joins TRBV19 to TRBJ1-2, with 9 bases fitting TRBD1. The CDR3 is 15 residues long. CDR1 and CDR2 (germline): LNHDA, SQIVND (reference sequence). V shed 6 bases and J 0 bases; nucleotides not matched to a gene: 5.

This rearrangement joins TRBV7-2 to TRBJ2-7; 8 bases map to TRBD2. The V and J ends lost 1 base and 1 base, in that order; junction bases with no gene match: 0. The V gene's germline CDR1 is SGHTA and CDR2 FQGNSA. CDR3 length equals 14 residues. The DNA of the CDR3 is TGTGCCAGCAGCTTAGGCGGGGGGTCCTACGAGCAGTACTTC. Translation: CASSLGGGSYEQYF.

The rearrangement uses TRBV19 and TRBJ1-5; 9 bases are a match to TRBD1. V shed 4 bases and J 2 bases; nucleotides not matched to a gene: 15. This CDR3 spans 19 amino acids. In germline, CDR1 is LNHDA, CDR2 SQIVND (reference sequence). The CDR3 DNA follows: TGTGCCAGTAGTACCCCCCTCGGACAGGGGTTATTCGGCAATCAGCCCCAGCATTTT. This translates into CASSTPLGQGLFGNQPQHF.

This clone was detected once. This rearrangement joins TRBV29-1 to TRBJ2-5; 7 bases agree with TRBD1. The DNA end is more similar to TRBJ2-7, so the J call may be wrong. Germline loops: CDR1 SQVTM, CDR2 ANQGSEA. The CDR3 is made up of 14 amino acids. DNA of the CDR3: TGCAGCGTTAGACAGGGCGCCTCGACCTACGAGCAGTACTTC. Its protein is CSVRQGASTYEQYF.

The sample holds a few counts of this clone. J is TRBJ1-2 and V is TRBV6-6; D perhaps matches TRBD1 (5 bases). Trimming removed 6 bases from V and 0 bases from J, with 17 bases in between. Germline V gene lookup returns CDR1 MNHNY and CDR2 SVGAGI (reference sequence). This CDR3 is built from 16 residues. Written as DNA, the CDR3 is TGTGCCAGCAGCCCAAGGGGTGACAACTCTAACTATGGCTACACCTTC. Translation: CASSPRGDNSNYGYTF.

V and J are TRBV4-2 and TRBJ2-3; D remains ambiguous. The CDR3 extends over 14 amino acids. Germline CDR1 is LGHNA and CDR2 is YNFKEQ. The ends were cut back, 4 bases at V and 2 bases at J, with 10 bases in the middle. CDR3 nucleotides: TGTGCCAGCAGCCCTAAACGGTCCACAGATACGCAGTATTTT. This codes for CASSPKRSTDTQYF.

This sequence joins TRBV7-6 and TRBJ2-5; D perhaps matches TRBD2 (6 bases). From germline, CDR1 is SGHVS and CDR2 FNYEAQ. The V end was cut by 6 bases, the J end by 5 bases, with 19 bases between. There are 15 residues in the CDR3. The CDR3 bases are TGTGCCAGCAGTGAACTGCGCGGGGCGGCGGAGACCCAGTACTTC. Its translation is CASSELRGAAETQYF.

Concerning this clone: Other nucleotide sequences in the sample specify the same CDR3. The chain joins TRBV18 to TRBJ2-5; D may be TRBD1 (5 bases). The CDR3 runs to 14 residues. Germline-derived CDR1 and CDR2 are KGHSH and LQKENI. V was cut by 2 bases and J by 9 bases, with 16 bases left in between. The CDR3 region has the DNA TGTGCCAGCTCACCATTGGACACCCCCATGGCCCAGTACTTC. Translating it yields CASSPLDTPMAQYF.

This chain joins TRBV28 and TRBJ1-2; TRBD1 agrees at 9 bases. J gave up 6 bases and V 1 base, and 6 bases lay outside the gene matches. The CDR3 runs 15 residues. Looked up from germline, CDR1 is MDHEN and CDR2 is SYDVKM. The CDR3: CASSLLPGQGNGYTF. CDR3 nucleotide sequence: TGTGCCAGCAGTTTATTGCCGGGACAGGGAAATGGCTACACCTTC.

V and J are TRBV2 and TRBJ2-7, with a tentative D call TRBD2 (7 bases). V lost 7 bases and J lost 5, with 18 bases in between. This CDR3 is built from 14 residues. CDR1 and CDR2 (germline): SNHLY, FYNNEI. The DNA of the CDR3 is TGTGCCAGCAACTTAAGGGCGGGGGCCCACGAGCAGTACTTC. It translates to CASNLRAGAHEQYF.

The chain joins TRBV30 to TRBJ1-2; TRBD1 aligns across 8 bases. The V gene's germline CDR1 is GTSNPN and CDR2 SVGIG (reference sequence). Trimming at V came to 2 bases and at J to 6 bases, leaving 14 bases not matched to a gene. This CDR3 spans 16 amino acids. The CDR3 is CAWSSGTGLFVHGYTF. DNA of the CDR3: TGTGCCTGGAGTTCCGGGACAGGTCTATTCGTGCATGGCTACACCTTC.

The rearrangement joins TRBV5-1 to TRBJ2-2; 10 bases line up with TRBD2. The CDR3 covers 16 residues. J was trimmed by 2 bases and V by 7 bases; bases with no gene match: 8. Germline-derived CDR1 and CDR2 are SGHRS and YFSETQ. The DNA for the CDR3 is TGCGCCAGCCTCTCTAGCGGGGGCGGAAACACCGGGGAGCTGTTTTTT. This translates into CASLSSGGGNTGELFF.

Concerning this clone itself: At the DNA level, this CDR3 is encoded by other sequences in the same sample as well. The chain's CDR3 is CASSPGQNYGYTF. CDR3 in DNA: TGCGCCAGCAGCCCCGGACAGAACTATGGCTACACCTTC. The chain joins TRBV5-1 to TRBJ1-2; D perhaps matches TRBD1 (6 bases). The CDR3 sequence is 13 residues long. Germline V gene sequence: CDR1 SGHRS, CDR2 YFSETQ. V gave up 4 bases and J gave up 2 bases, with 9 bases separating them.

V is TRBV29-1 and J is TRBJ2-3; D not resolved. Trimming shortened V by 4 bases and J by 3 bases, and 2 bases separated the two germline ends. Per germline, CDR1 SQVTM and CDR2 ANQGSEA. This CDR3 comprises 10 residues. The CDR3: CSVVTDTQYF. The CDR3 bases are TGCAGCGTTGTAACAGATACGCAGTATTTT.

The chain couples TRBV27 to TRBJ2-1; 8 nucleotides align to TRBD2. CDR3 length equals 17 residues. Germline V lookup: CDR1 MNHEY, CDR2 SMNVEV (reference sequence). V was pared by 3 bases and J by 0 bases, with 7 bases of the junction left unmatched. CDR3 in amino acids: CASSLGASGSSYNEQFF. CDR3 bases: TGTGCCAGCAGTTTGGGGGCTAGCGGGTCCTCCTACAATGAGCAGTTCTTC.